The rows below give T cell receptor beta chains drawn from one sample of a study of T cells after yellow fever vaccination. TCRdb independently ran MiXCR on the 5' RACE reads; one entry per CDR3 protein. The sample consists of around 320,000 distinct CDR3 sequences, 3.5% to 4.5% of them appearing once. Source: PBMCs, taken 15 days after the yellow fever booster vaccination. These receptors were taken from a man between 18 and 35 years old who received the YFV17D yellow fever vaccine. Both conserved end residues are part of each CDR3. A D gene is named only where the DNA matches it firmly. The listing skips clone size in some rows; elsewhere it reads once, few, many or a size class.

CSVRDGEAFF,TGCAGCGTTCGGGACGGTGAAGCTTTCTTT,TRBJ1-1,many,TRBV29-1,NA
CASSGVANTGELFF,TGCGCCAGCAGCGGGGTCGCGAACACCGGGGAGCTGTTTTTT,TRBJ2-2,many,TRBV4-3,NA
CASSTTTGMNTEAFF,TGTGCCAGCTCAACCACGACAGGCATGAACACTGAAGCTTTCTTT,TRBJ1-1,few,TRBV18,NA
CASSPEGSYNYGYTF,TGTGCCAGCTCACCGGAGGGGAGTTATAACTATGGCTACACCTTC,TRBJ1-2,few,TRBV18,NA
CASRNGRGQGTEAFF,TGTGCCAGCAGAAACGGGAGGGGACAGGGCACTGAAGCTTTCTTT,TRBJ1-1,NA,TRBV5-6,TRBD1
CASSLEESTEAFF,TGTGCCAGCAGCTTAGAGGAGAGCACTGAAGCTTTCTTT,TRBJ1-1,many,TRBV7-8,NA
CASSLALAGPDTQYF,TGTGCCAGCAGCTTAGCGCTCGCCGGACCAGATACGCAGTATTTT,TRBJ2-3,many,TRBV7-2,NA
CATSTPGQGSYEQYF,TGTGCCACCAGCACTCCGGGACAGGGTTCCTACGAGCAGTACTTC,TRBJ2-7,few,TRBV15,TRBD1
CASSLGTDSDEKLFF,TGTGCCAGCAGCTTGGGAACAGACTCCGACGAAAAACTGTTTTTT,TRBJ1-4,many,TRBV5-5,NA
CASSSPAGGPETQYF,TGTGCCAGCAGCTCACCAGCGGGGGGGCCGGAGACCCAGTACTTC,TRBJ2-5,few,TRBV5-4,TRBD2
CASSLDPRTDTQYF,TGTGCCAGCAGCTTAGATCCCCGCACAGATACGCAGTATTTT,TRBJ2-3,many,TRBV7-9,NA
CASSPRRGYNSPLHF,TGCGCCAGCAGCCCCCGCCGGGGGTATAATTCACCCCTCCACTTT,TRBJ1-6,few,TRBV4-3,NA
CASSSNIKETQYF,TGTGCCAGCAGTTCAAACATTAAGGAGACCCAGTACTTC,TRBJ2-5,few,TRBV6-5,NA
CASSLSGTDTGELFF,TGTGCCAGCTCACTCTCCGGGACAGACACCGGGGAGCTGTTTTTT,TRBJ2-2,many,TRBV18,TRBD1
CASSTRSGRTEAFF,TGTGCCAGCAGCACACGCAGCGGGAGGACTGAAGCTTTCTTT,TRBJ1-1,many,TRBV7-9,NA
CASSPPDRVYEQYF,TGTGCCAGCTCACCACCAGACAGGGTCTACGAGCAGTACTTC,TRBJ2-7,NA,TRBV18,TRBD1
CATSDYGEKLFF,TGTGCCACCAGTGATTACGGGGAAAAACTGTTTTTT,TRBJ1-4,NA,TRBV24-1,NA
CASSQDSWDEAFF,TGCGCCAGCAGCCAAGATAGCTGGGATGAAGCTTTCTTT,TRBJ1-1,NA,TRBV4-3,NA
CSASKGFGSPLHF,TGCAGTGCTAGCAAGGGGTTCGGTTCACCCCTCCACTTT,TRBJ1-6,NA,TRBV20-1,NA
CASSLSNYGYTF,TGTGCCAGCAGTTTAAGTAACTATGGCTACACCTTC,TRBJ1-2,many,TRBV12-3/TRBV12-4,NA
CSALLGSGTDTQYF,TGCAGTGCCCTGCTGGGTAGCGGCACAGATACGCAGTATTTT,TRBJ2-3,many,TRBV20-1,NA
CASSITRSSGVQETQYF,TGCGCCAGCAGCATAACGCGTTCCAGCGGGGTACAAGAGACCCAGTACTTC,TRBJ2-5,few,TRBV5-1,TRBD2
CASSIRTGNYGYTF,TGTGCCAGTAGTATCAGGACCGGGAACTATGGCTACACCTTC,TRBJ1-2,few,TRBV19,NA
CASSSVGSNSPLHF,TGTGCCAGCAGCTCTGTCGGGTCTAATTCACCCCTCCACTTT,TRBJ1-6,many,TRBV7-3,NA
CASSSQGNNSPLHF,TGTGCCAGCAGCTCACAGGGAAACAATTCACCCCTCCACTTT,TRBJ1-6,NA,TRBV7-9,NA
CASNTDYPGNTEAFF,TGCGCCAGCAATACGGACTACCCTGGGAACACTGAAGCTTTCTTT,TRBJ1-1,many,TRBV5-1,NA
CASSLGVFGLGSIAGELFF,TGTGCCAGCAGCCTAGGGGTGTTCGGACTAGGCTCGATCGCCGGGGAGCTGTTTTTT,TRBJ2-2,many,TRBV7-6,TRBD2
CASSVAGAFF,TGTGCCAGCAGTGTGGCAGGAGCTTTCTTT,TRBJ1-1,NA,TRBV2,NA
CATSDSDTGELFF,TGTGCCACCAGTGATTCAGATACCGGGGAGCTGTTTTTT,TRBJ2-2,NA,TRBV24-1,NA
CASSEGGRISYEQYF,TGTGCCAGCAGTGAAGGGGGGCGCATCTCCTACGAGCAGTACTTC,TRBJ2-7,many,TRBV25-1,NA
CASSLLPAATNEKLFF,TGTGCCAGCAGCTTATTACCCGCCGCAACTAATGAAAAACTGTTTTTT,TRBJ1-4,few,TRBV7-2,NA
CATIGIPEGKEDYQPQHF,TGTGCCACCATTGGGATCCCTGAGGGAAAGGAAGATTATCAGCCCCAGCATTTT,TRBJ1-5,NA,TRBV24-1,NA
CASRAQVNTEAFF,TGTGCCAGCAGGGCCCAGGTGAACACTGAAGCTTTCTTT,TRBJ1-1,NA,TRBV27,NA
CASSQDRGASSYNEQFF,TGTGCCAGCAGCCAAGATCGGGGAGCTAGCTCCTACAATGAGCAGTTCTTC,TRBJ2-1,NA,TRBV14,NA
CAIVGTSGLTLGETQYF,TGTGCCATCGTCGGGACTAGCGGGCTTACTCTCGGGGAGACCCAGTACTTC,TRBJ2-5,many,TRBV10-3,TRBD2
CASRLHASTEAFF,TGTGCCAGCAGACTACACGCCTCCACTGAAGCTTTCTTT,TRBJ1-1,many,TRBV6-2/TRBV6-3,NA
CASRDSGTGELFF,TGCGCCAGCCGGGACTCAGGCACCGGGGAGCTGTTTTTT,TRBJ2-2,NA,TRBV5-1,NA
CASSSKEAGESTDTQYF,TGTGCCAGCAGTTCTAAGGAGGCGGGGGAGAGCACAGATACGCAGTATTTT,TRBJ2-3,many,TRBV6-2/TRBV6-3,TRBD2
CASSPGVRETQYF,TGTGCCAGCAGCCCAGGGGTCCGGGAGACCCAGTACTTC,TRBJ2-5,many,TRBV7-9,NA
CASSSPRRGKSGAYVLTF,TGTGCCAGCAGCTCCCCGAGACGGGGGAAATCTGGGGCCTACGTCCTGACTTTC,TRBJ2-6,NA,TRBV11-2,NA
CASSRGRGPQETQYF,TGTGCCAGCAGCCGGGGGCGGGGGCCCCAAGAGACCCAGTACTTC,TRBJ2-5,few,TRBV7-2,NA
CASSQDLQGAGEQYF,TGCGCCAGCAGCCAAGATCTACAGGGGGCTGGCGAGCAGTACTTC,TRBJ2-7,NA,TRBV4-3,TRBD1
CASTADNEQFF,TGTGCCAGCACGGCTGACAATGAGCAGTTCTTC,TRBJ2-1,many,TRBV12-3/TRBV12-4,NA
CASRELGQGLETQYF,TGTGCCAGCAGGGAGCTTGGACAGGGGCTGGAGACCCAGTACTTC,TRBJ2-5,many,TRBV6-1,TRBD1
CASSSLSNEQFF,TGTGCCAGCAGCTCCTTGTCCAATGAGCAGTTCTTC,TRBJ2-1,many,TRBV11-2,NA
CASSLSDRLNQPQHF,TGTGCCAGCAGTTTATCGGACAGGCTTAATCAGCCCCAGCATTTT,TRBJ1-5,NA,TRBV27,TRBD1
CASSPSGQNTEAFF,TGTGCCAGCTCACCATCGGGACAAAACACTGAAGCTTTCTTT,TRBJ1-1,few,TRBV18,NA